Each of the 18 T cell receptor beta chains below was sequenced from the same sample in a study of long-term antiretroviral therapy in people with HIV. Sequencing used immunoSEQ v3.0 at survey level. Measured with immunoSEQ multiplex PCR; TCRdb has only the in-frame clones, and not every one. The sample holds around 15,000 clones, 88% seen once. Sequenced here: unsorted PBMCs, sampled 0.7 years before starting antiretroviral therapy. Every receptor here comes from a man aged 45-65 years with HIV.

The rearrangement joins TRBV7-3 to TRBJ2-3, with 8 bases matching TRBD1. V gave up 2 bases and J gave up 0 bases; unmatched junction bases: 1. The germline gives CDR1 SGHTA, CDR2 FQGTGA. This CDR3 has 15 residues. CDR3 DNA: TGTGCCAGCAGCTTACAGGGGGCGAGCACAGATACGCAGTATTTT. Translating it yields CASSLQGASTDTQYF.

This chain uses TRBV18 with TRBJ2-1, with TRBD1 identical over 8 bases. V shed 6 bases, J shed 3 bases, and the junction held 7 bases outside the gene matches. The CDR3 extends over 15 amino acids. The germline V gene encodes CDR1 KGHSH and CDR2 LQKENI. The CDR3 nucleotides read TGTGCCAGCTCCGCGGGGACAGGTGACTACAATGAGCAGTTCTTC. Encoded protein: CASSAGTGDYNEQFF. Using reference TRBV18 and TRBJ2-1 for the parts outside the CDR3, the full variable domain is NAGVMQNPRHLVRRRGQEARLRCSPMKGHSHVYWYRQLPEEGLKFMVYLQKENIIDESGMPKERFSAEFPKEGPSILRIQQVVRGDSAAYFCASSAGTGDYNEQFFGPGTRLTVL.

This chain uses TRBV6-5 with TRBJ1-3, with D possibly being TRBD1 (5 bases). Germline CDR1 reads MNHEY; CDR2 reads SVGAGI. The V end lost 5 bases, the J end lost 3 bases, and 5 bases lay between the germline ends. There are 12 residues in the CDR3. CDR3 amino acids: CASSQGGNTIYF. CDR3 nucleotide sequence: TGTGCCAGCAGTCAGGGTGGAAACACCATATATTTT.

V usage is TRBV7-9 and J usage is TRBJ2-1, with a tentative D call TRBD1 (6 bases). The CDR3 consists of 17 residues. In germline, CDR1 is SEHNR, CDR2 FQNEAQ (reference sequence). Trimming shortened V by 5 bases and J by 0 bases, and 17 bases separated the two germline ends. CDR3 coding DNA: TGTGCCAGCAGCCACCCCCGGGACAAGACCTCCTACAATGAGCAGTTCTTC. Its protein is CASSHPRDKTSYNEQFF. Looking up the rest from reference TRBV7-9 and TRBJ2-1 gives the full variable domain: DTGVSQNPRHKITKRGQNVTFRCDPISEHNRLYWYRQTLGQGPEFLTYFQNEAQLEKSRLLSDRFSAERPKGSFSTLEIQRTEQGDSAMYLCASSHPRDKTSYNEQFFGPGTRLTVL.

The V gene is TRBV6-5, the J gene TRBJ1-1, with a possible D match to TRBD1 (6 bases). With 8 bases removed from V and 0 bases from J, the gap between germline ends came to 16 bases. CDR3 size: 15 residues. The germline V gene encodes CDR1 MNHEY and CDR2 SVGAGI. The CDR3 sequence is CASAFNRAMNTEAFF. CDR3 bases: TGTGCCAGCGCATTTAACAGGGCTATGAACACTGAAGCTTTCTTT.

The rearrangement uses TRBV5-1 and TRBJ2-7, with D tentatively TRBD1 (5 bases). Germline values: CDR1 SGHRS, CDR2 YFSETQ. The V and J ends lost 2 bases and 2 bases respectively, with 11 bases between them. The CDR3 sequence is 14 residues long. The DNA for the CDR3 is TGCGCCAGCAGCTTAACACAGGACACCTACGAGCAGTACTTC. Protein: CASSLTQDTYEQYF.

Remarks on this clone: This CDR3 is also generated by other DNA sequences in the sample. CDR3 nucleotide sequence: TGTGCCAGCAGCTTGACAGGGGATCAGCCCCAGCATTTT. Translating it yields CASSLTGDQPQHF. The chain combines TRBV11-2 with TRBJ1-5; 8 bases fit TRBD1. Germline V gives CDR1 SGHAT, CDR2 FQNNGV. The CDR3 has 13 amino acids. The V gene end was trimmed by 3 bases and the J gene end by 5 bases; junction bases not matched to a gene: 0.

This clone showed up just a few times. This chain uses TRBV5-1 with TRBJ2-1; 9 nucleotides align to TRBD2. Germline V CDR1 and CDR2: SGHRS, YFSETQ. J lost 10 bases, V lost 1 base, and 9 bases had no gene match. CDR3 length: 15 amino acids. CDR3 coding DNA: TGCGCCAGCAGCTTGCTAGCGGGGTTTGGGGGAGAGCAGTTCTTC. Encoded protein: CASSLLAGFGGEQFF.

V is TRBV18 and J is TRBJ1-3, with 8 bases lining up with TRBD1. CDR3 length: 14 residues. The V and J ends lost 2 bases and 5 bases, in that order; junction bases with no gene match: 2. The germline V gene encodes CDR1 KGHSH and CDR2 LQKENI. CDR3 loop: CASSPGDRRNTIYF. The CDR3 bases are TGTGCCAGCTCACCAGGGGACAGGAGAAACACCATATATTTT.

The chain combines TRBV6-5 with TRBJ2-5; D not certain. V lost 1 base to trimming and J lost 7 bases, with 13 bases between them. CDR3 length equals 14 residues. CDR1 MNHEY and CDR2 SVGAGI come from the germline V gene. CDR3 coding DNA: TGTGCCAGCAGTTACTTATCTCAACCGGGGACCCAGTACTTC. It encodes CASSYLSQPGTQYF.

The chain employs TRBV4-1 and TRBJ1-1, with D perhaps TRBD1 (5 bases). Trimming stripped 1 base from V and 4 bases from J, with 13 bases between. The CDR3 loop spans 15 amino acids. Germline-derived CDR1 and CDR2 are MGHRA and YSYEKL. As DNA, the CDR3 is TGCGCCAGCAGCCAAGTCAGCCAGGGAATCACTGAAGCTTTCTTT. This sequence encodes CASSQVSQGITEAFF.

This sequence joins TRBV15 and TRBJ1-3; D unclear. V lost 1 base to trimming and J lost 0 bases, with 10 bases between them. The CDR3 extends over 16 amino acids. The germline gives CDR1 LNHNV, CDR2 YYDKDF (reference sequence). CDR3 nucleotide sequence: TGTGCCACCAGCAGAGCCCCCTCCAGCTCTGGAAACACCATATATTTT. Translation gives CATSRAPSSSGNTIYF.

The chain joins TRBV19 to TRBJ2-1; 7 nucleotides line up with TRBD1. CDR3 length equals 13 residues. Looked up from germline, CDR1 is LNHDA and CDR2 is SQIVND (reference sequence). V dropped 4 bases and J dropped 7; count of bases not matched to a gene: 4. The CDR3 sequence is CASSTTGWNEQFF. In DNA, the CDR3 is TGTGCCAGTAGTACGACAGGGTGGAATGAGCAGTTCTTC.

V is TRBV7-3 and J is TRBJ1-6, with 9 nucleotides matching TRBD1. This CDR3 comprises 16 residues. The V segment lost 4 bases and the J segment 18 bases; nucleotides outside the gene matches: 19. Germline CDR1 is SGHTA and CDR2 is FQGTGA. This CDR3 is CASSSPPVTGGPQPHF. For the CDR3, the DNA is TGTGCCAGCAGCTCCCCACCGGTGACAGGGGGTCCCCAGCCCCACTTT.

The genes are TRBV7-9 and TRBJ2-6; 10 positions agree with TRBD1. The CDR3 is 19 amino acids. The V and J ends lost 3 bases and 0 bases, in that order; junction bases with no gene match: 8. Germline V gives CDR1 SEHNR, CDR2 FQNEAQ (reference sequence). CDR3 protein: CASSFYGTGVLSGANVLTF. The DNA for the CDR3 is TGTGCCAGCAGCTTCTACGGGACAGGGGTACTCTCTGGGGCCAACGTCCTGACTTTC. Together with reference TRBV7-9 and TRBJ2-6, the CDR3 gives the full variable domain: DTGVSQNPRHKITKRGQNVTFRCDPISEHNRLYWYRQTLGQGPEFLTYFQNEAQLEKSRLLSDRFSAERPKGSFSTLEIQRTEQGDSAMYLCASSFYGTGVLSGANVLTFGAGSRLTVL.

V usage is TRBV28 and J usage is TRBJ1-2, with D perhaps TRBD1 (6 bases). This CDR3 has 17 amino acids. V lost 5 bases and J lost 4, with 23 bases in between. Germline CDR1 MDHEN, CDR2 SYDVKM. CDR3 sequence (DNA): TGTGCCAGCAGTAATACCCCGGGACAAGCCGTCCCCTATGGCTACACCTTC. Translation gives CASSNTPGQAVPYGYTF.

The chain employs TRBV18 and TRBJ2-2; D is possibly TRBD1 (6 bases). The CDR3 extends over 16 amino acids. The V end was cut by 0 bases, the J end by 3 bases, with 11 bases between. Germline assignment: CDR1 KGHSH and CDR2 LQKENI. CDR3 loop: CASSPPTGIDTGELFF. The CDR3 DNA is TGTGCCAGCTCACCACCAACAGGGATTGACACCGGGGAGCTGTTTTTT. Complete variable domain (other parts from reference TRBV18 and TRBJ2-2): NAGVMQNPRHLVRRRGQEARLRCSPMKGHSHVYWYRQLPEEGLKFMVYLQKENIIDESGMPKERFSAEFPKEGPSILRIQQVVRGDSAAYFCASSPPTGIDTGELFFGEGSRLTVL.

The chain has TRBV27 and TRBJ2-7; D might be TRBD1 (6 bases). The V and J ends lost 0 bases and 0 bases respectively, with 15 bases between them. The CDR3 length is 17 residues. In germline, CDR1 is MNHEY, CDR2 SMNVEV (reference sequence). The CDR3 bases are TGTGCCAGCAGTTTATCGGCTGAGACAGGACTCTCCTACGAGCAGTACTTC. Translated: CASSLSAETGLSYEQYF.